The rows below give T cell receptor beta chains drawn from one sample of a study of blood T cell repertoires in COVID-19. Generated by immunoSEQ multiplex PCR, the TCRdb table keeps only in-frame clones and is missing some. The profile covers over 100,000 clones, with approximately 80% appearing a single time and around 3.9% taken by the ten largest. The sequenced material came from peripheral blood. The receptors derive from a woman aged 80 or older with acute or convalescent COVID-19. Each CDR3 is given with its conserved first and last residue. D genes are given only for firm matches. Size values are once, few and many counts, or a class for expanded clones, and some rows have none.

d_gene	j_gene	v_gene	abundance	CDR3aa	CDR3nt
NA	TRBJ1-5	TRBV7-2	many	CASSLGSGGGNQPQHF	TGTGCCAGCAGCTTAGGATCGGGGGGAGGCAATCAGCCCCAGCATTTT
TRBD1	TRBJ1-1	TRBV10-3	NA	CAISPNRGQSTEAFF	TGTGCCATCAGCCCCAACAGGGGGCAGAGCACTGAAGCTTTCTTT
NA	TRBJ2-5	TRBV2	NA	CASSPTAETQYF	TGTGCCAGCAGCCCGACAGCAGAGACCCAGTACTTC
NA	TRBJ1-5	TRBV7-2	NA	CASSLNGGGVNQPQHF	TGTGCCAGCAGCTTAAATGGCGGCGGGGTCAATCAGCCCCAGCATTTT
NA	TRBJ1-5	TRBV3-1/TRBV3-2	NA	CASSPLGGGQPQHF	TGTGCCAGCAGCCCCCTCGGGGGGGGTCAGCCCCAGCATTTT
NA	TRBJ1-3	TRBV7-2	NA	CASRRTVEGNTIYF	TGTGCCAGCCGTCGGACAGTGGAGGGAAACACCATATATTTT
NA	TRBJ2-7	TRBV10-1	few	CASSESGLYEQYF	TGCGCCAGCAGTGAGAGCGGTCTCTACGAGCAGTACTTC
NA	TRBJ1-5	TRBV2	NA	CASRASNQPQHF	TGTGCCAGCAGGGCTAGCAATCAGCCCCAGCATTTT
TRBD2	TRBJ2-3	TRBV18	NA	CASSPGLAGATDTQYF	TGTGCCAGCTCCCCGGGACTAGCGGGAGCTACAGATACGCAGTATTTT
TRBD1	TRBJ1-2	TRBV2	NA	CASSWDSLNYGYTF	TGTGCCAGCAGTTGGGACAGTTTGAACTATGGCTACACCTTC
NA	TRBJ1-3	TRBV28	once	CASSFLAGNTIYF	NA
NA	TRBJ1-4	TRBV7-8	once	CASSSLNEKLFF	TGTGCCAGCAGCTCCCTCAATGAAAAACTGTTTTTT
NA	TRBJ2-5	TRBV7-3	NA	CASSPGVVNQETQYF	TGTGCCAGCAGCCCGGGGGTGGTAAATCAAGAGACCCAGTACTTC
NA	TRBJ1-3	TRBV4-1	few	CASSQYFTASGNTIYF	TGCGCCAGCAGCCAATACTTTACAGCCTCTGGAAACACCATATATTTT
NA	TRBJ2-7	TRBV10-1	few	CASSSGVPLSYEQYF	TGCGCCAGTTCTTCAGGGGTCCCTCTTTCCTACGAGCAGTACTTC
NA	TRBJ1-5	TRBV2	NA	CASTRTGNGKPQHF	TGTGCCAGCACCCGGACCGGGAATGGGAAGCCCCAGCATTTT
NA	TRBJ1-5	TRBV6-5	NA	CASSSLPRGSNQPQHF	TGTGCCAGCAGTTCCCTCCCACGGGGGAGCAATCAGCCCCAGCATTTT
TRBD1	TRBJ2-7	TRBV30	NA	CAWSVDGQGWNEQYF	TGTGCCTGGAGTGTAGACGGACAGGGTTGGAACGAGCAGTACTTC
TRBD1	TRBJ2-1	TRBV19	NA	CASSPRGQGMGRGEQFF	TGTGCCAGTAGTCCTCGGGGACAGGGGATGGGACGAGGTGAGCAGTTCTTC
TRBD1	TRBJ2-7	TRBV19	NA	CASSFGTGFYEQYF	TGTGCCAGTAGTTTCGGGACAGGGTTCTACGAGCAGTACTTC
TRBD1	TRBJ2-1	TRBV5-8	NA	CASSGGTGTNNEQFF	TGTGCCAGCAGCGGCGGGACAGGGACTAACAATGAGCAGTTCTTC
NA	TRBJ2-7	TRBV25-1	NA	CASSPGFGEQYF	TGTGCCAGCTCCCCCGGGTTTGGCGAGCAGTACTTC
NA	TRBJ2-5	TRBV11-2	NA	CASSLEPGRETQYF	TGTGCCAGCAGCTTAGAACCGGGTCGAGAGACCCAGTACTTC
NA	TRBJ2-1	TRBV19	few	CASSIESDEQFF	TGTGCCAGTAGTATAGAGAGCGATGAGCAGTTCTTC
TRBD2	TRBJ2-2	TRBV19	NA	CASSLRREQSGELFF	TGTGCCAGTAGTCTCCGGCGGGAGCAGTCCGGGGAGCTGTTTTTT
NA	TRBJ1-1	TRBV5-4	few	CASSLDGSIAMAFF	TGTGCCAGCAGCTTGGACGGATCAATAGCCATGGCTTTCTTT
TRBD1	TRBJ1-6	TRBV30	NA	CAWIPGQGNSPLHF	TGTGCCTGGATTCCGGGACAGGGGAATTCACCCCTCCACTTT
NA	TRBJ2-7	TRBV7-2	NA	CASSLNPGQGYEQYF	TGTGCCAGCAGCTTAAATCCCGGCCAGGGCTACGAGCAGTACTTC
TRBD1	TRBJ2-2	TRBV3-1/TRBV3-2	NA	CASSLGQGDTGELFF	TGTGCCAGCAGCCTGGGACAGGGAGACACCGGGGAGCTGTTTTTT
NA	TRBJ2-3	TRBV11-2	NA	CASSLGQVSDTQYF	TGTGCCAGCAGCTTAGGTCAGGTGTCAGATACGCAGTATTTT
TRBD1	TRBJ2-2	TRBV30	few	CAWAGGANTGELFF	TGTGCCTGGGCAGGGGGCGCGAACACCGGGGAGCTGTTTTTT
NA	TRBJ2-1	TRBV5-1	few	CASSLASAGRVDEQFF	TGCGCCAGCAGCTTGGCGTCGGCGGGCAGAGTTGATGAGCAGTTCTTC
NA	TRBJ2-1	TRBV2	NA	CASSDSWSSYNEQFF	TGTGCCAGCAGTGACTCATGGAGCTCCTACAATGAGCAGTTCTTC
TRBD2	TRBJ2-3	TRBV10-2	NA	CASSNPSGGRLTQYF	TGCGCCAGCAGTAACCCTAGCGGGGGCCGTTTAACGCAGTATTTT
TRBD2	TRBJ2-7	TRBV15	NA	CATSRGRPGGLDYEQYF	TGTGCCACCAGCAGAGGTCGGCCGGGGGGGCTCGACTACGAGCAGTACTTC
TRBD1	TRBJ2-1	TRBV5-4	NA	CASSAGDRVLDEQFF	TGTGCCAGCAGCGCAGGGGACAGGGTTTTGGATGAGCAGTTCTTC
NA	TRBJ1-6	TRBV3-1/TRBV3-2	NA	CASSGSQDSPLHF	TGTGCCAGCAGCGGGAGTCAAGATTCACCCCTCCACTTT
TRBD1	TRBJ1-1	TRBV18	NA	CASSRTAGGRTEAFF	TGTGCCAGCTCACGTACCGCAGGGGGACGCACTGAAGCTTTCTTT
NA	TRBJ1-1	TRBV11-1	once	CASRVNRNTEAFF	TGTGCCAGCAGGGTTAACAGGAACACTGAAGCTTTCTTT
NA	TRBJ1-1	TRBV3-1/TRBV3-2	NA	CASSQDRRGEAFF	TGTGCCAGCAGCCAAGATCGGCGGGGGGAAGCTTTCTTT
TRBD1	TRBJ2-3	TRBV6-4	once	CASSLTGGDPDTQYF	TGTGCCAGCAGTCTGACAGGGGGCGACCCAGATACGCAGTATTTT
NA	TRBJ2-2	TRBV2	NA	CASSLDRTGELFF	TGTGCCAGCAGCCTTGACAGGACCGGGGAGCTGTTTTTT
TRBD1	TRBJ1-2	TRBV14	NA	CASSYGTGGRYGYTF	TGTGCCAGCAGTTACGGGACAGGGGGCAGATATGGCTACACCTTC
NA	TRBJ2-7	TRBV7-7	few	CASSRDQLEAYEQYF	TGTGCCAGCAGCCGAGATCAGTTGGAGGCCTACGAGCAGTACTTC
TRBD2	TRBJ2-1	TRBV7-2	NA	CASLILTSGNNEQFF	TGTGCCAGCCTCATCTTGACTAGCGGGAACAATGAGCAGTTCTTC
TRBD2	TRBJ2-5	TRBV19	NA	CASSPSGEETQYF	TGTGCCAGTAGTCCTAGCGGGGAAGAGACCCAGTACTTC
NA	TRBJ1-6	TRBV7-6	NA	CASSLQADGVNSPLHF	TGTGCCAGCAGCCTACAAGCGGACGGGGTTAATTCACCCCTCCACTTT
TRBD1	TRBJ1-2	TRBV19	NA	CASRTGGLYFYGYTF	TGTGCCAGTAGGACAGGGGGCTTATATTTCTATGGCTACACCTTC
TRBD2	TRBJ2-5	TRBV7-9	NA	CASSPARGREGQETQYF	TGTGCCAGCAGTCCAGCTCGTGGGAGGGAGGGCCAAGAGACCCAGTACTTC
NA	TRBJ2-3	TRBV28	NA	CASTQQGGQRTDTQYF	TGTGCCAGCACCCAACAAGGAGGGCAGAGGACAGATACGCAGTATTTT
TRBD1	TRBJ2-3	TRBV19	NA	CASSILGQGNTQYF	TGTGCCAGTAGTATCCTGGGACAGGGCAATACGCAGTATTTT
NA	TRBJ2-1	TRBV20-1	NA	CSASGEEQFF	TGCAGTGCTAGTGGTGAGGAGCAGTTCTTC
NA	TRBJ1-4	TRBV3-1/TRBV3-2	NA	CASSQASTNEKLFF	TGTGCCAGCAGCCAAGCATCCACTAATGAAAAACTGTTTTTT
NA	TRBJ1-1	TRBV7-9	NA	CASSLQGLNTEAFF	TGTGCCAGCAGCTTACAGGGGCTCAACACTGAAGCTTTCTTT
NA	TRBJ2-7	TRBV3-1/TRBV3-2	few	CASSQERQRTLNSYEQYF	TGTGCCAGCAGCCAAGAAAGGCAGAGGACACTGAACTCCTACGAGCAGTACTTC
NA	TRBJ1-3	TRBV11-2	few	CASSPIRGSGNTIYF	TGTGCCAGCAGCCCAATACGGGGCTCTGGAAACACCATATATTTT
NA	TRBJ2-2	TRBV28	NA	CATFRLPGELFF	TGTGCCACCTTTCGACTCCCCGGGGAGCTGTTTTTT
TRBD1	TRBJ1-3	TRBV19	NA	CASIPTGGNTIYF	TGTGCCAGTATCCCGACAGGGGGAAACACCATATATTTT